Listed below are T cell receptor beta chains from one sample, sequenced in a study of blood T cell repertoires in COVID-19. The data were produced by immunoSEQ multiplex PCR, yet TCRdb's version contains in-frame clones alone and is incomplete. The data show around 220,000 clones, around 86% seen once. Source material: peripheral blood. The receptors come from a woman aged 80 or over with COVID-19, enrolled during active disease. Both conserved end residues are part of each CDR3. The D gene is left open where the match is weak. Not every row has a clone size; where given, it reads once, few, many or a size class.

>TRBD1|TRBV19|-|TRBJ1-2
TGTGCCAGTAGTAAGGGGGCGACAAGAGCCGGAGGCTACACCTTC
CASSKGATRAGGYTF
>-|TRBV11-2|-|TRBJ2-7
TGTGCCAGCAGCCTCTCAGCTTCGGGGAGCTCCTACGAGCAGTACTTC
CASSLSASGSSYEQYF
>-|TRBV19|once|TRBJ2-6
TGTGCCAGTAGCGGACAGAGCCTCTCTGGTGCCAACGTCCTGACTTTC
CASSGQSLSGANVLTF
>-|TRBV10-2|-|TRBJ1-5
TGCGCCAGCAGGGTCACAAGTAGCAATCAGCCCCAGCATTTT
CASRVTSSNQPQHF
>-|TRBV5-4|-|TRBJ1-2
TGTGCCAGCAGCTTGTGGTCGAGTTCCGCCTATGGCTACACCTTC
CASSLWSSSAYGYTF
>-|TRBV28|-|TRBJ1-2
TGTGCCAGCTCCAGGGGCCTCGTCTATGGCTACACCTTC
CASSRGLVYGYTF
>TRBD1|TRBV6-5|-|TRBJ1-1
TGTGCCAGCAGTCTGACAGGGGGTGAAGCTTTCTTT
CASSLTGGEAFF
>-|TRBV5-1|once|TRBJ1-2
TGCGCCAGCAGCTTGGAAAGGGAGTCGGGGGGCTACACCTTC
CASSLERESGGYTF
>TRBD2|TRBV25-1|-|TRBJ2-3
TGTGCCAGCAGTCGGGGGGGCCGCTCAGATACGCAGTATTTT
CASSRGGRSDTQYF
>TRBD1|TRBV5-8|-|TRBJ2-2
TGTGCCAGCAGCTTACGACAGGGGAACACCGGGGAGCTGTTTTTT
CASSLRQGNTGELFF
>-|TRBV12-5|-|TRBJ2-1
TGTGCTAGTGGCGCGGGACAGCTATACAATGAGCAGTTCTTC
CASGAGQLYNEQFF
>-|TRBV6-1|-|TRBJ2-4
TGTGCCAGCAGTGAAGGGGTGTCGGGCAAAAACATTCAGTACTTC
CASSEGVSGKNIQYF
>-|TRBV5-1|few|TRBJ1-2
TGCGCCAGCAGGCGGGGGGCTAACTATGGCTACACCTTC
CASRRGANYGYTF
>TRBD2|TRBV7-2|-|TRBJ2-3
TGTGCCAGCAATCGCGGGGGGCCGGGCGGTGCGCAGTATTTT
CASNRGGPGGAQYF
>TRBD2|TRBV5-8|-|TRBJ2-5
TGTGCCAGCACGTTCGGACTAGCGGCACTTCAAGAGACCCAGTACTTC
CASTFGLAALQETQYF
>-|TRBV18|-|TRBJ1-1
TGTGCCAGCTCACCACGGAGGGGCACTGAAGCTTTCTTT
CASSPRRGTEAFF
>TRBD1|TRBV19|-|TRBJ1-5
TGTGCCAGTAATCCACCGGGACAGAGACATCAGCCCCAGCATTTT
CASNPPGQRHQPQHF
>-|TRBV7-2|-|TRBJ1-2
TGTGCCAGCAGACCCGGAGGGGGGGGACTTGGCTACACCTTC
CASRPGGGGLGYTF
>TRBD2|TRBV19|-|TRBJ2-4
TGTGCCAGTAGTATAAGGGCTAGCGGGAGCCCAAATGCCAAAAACATTCAGTACTTC
CASSIRASGSPNAKNIQYF
>TRBD1|TRBV7-2|once|TRBJ1-2
TGTGCCAGCAGCTTAGATTTCAGGGGGAACTATGGCTACACCTTC
CASSLDFRGNYGYTF
>TRBD1|TRBV30|-|TRBJ2-7
TGTGCCGGTGACAGGGGATACGAGCAGTACTTC
CAGDRGYEQYF
>TRBD2|TRBV5-1|few|TRBJ2-3
TGCGCCAGCAGAACGGGACTAGCGGCAGATACGCAGTATTTT
CASRTGLAADTQYF
>TRBD1|TRBV5-1|-|TRBJ1-4
TGCGCCAGCAGCCCCAGACAGGGGACTGAAAAACTGTTTTTT
CASSPRQGTEKLFF
>-|TRBV7-9|-|TRBJ1-5
TGTGCCAGCAGCTTAGCGGGGCAGGGGCCCCAGCATTTT
CASSLAGQGPQHF